This paragraph covers one T cell receptor beta chain sequence. The sample is drawn from a study of blood T cell repertoires in COVID-19. The junction had 6 bases not matched to a gene; V was cut back by 2 bases and J by 3 bases. The CDR3 length is 17 residues. Per the germline V gene, CDR1 is SGHDN and CDR2 is FVKESK. In the original workflow: Amplified reference gene primers provided the basis for estimating nucleated cell counts. Clones were sequenced by immunoSEQ multiplex PCR, and TCRdb holds only the in-frame ones, with some missing. D and trimming were read from the DNA, whereas the V and J calls and clone size are those reported in that table. The repertoire has more than 200,000 clones, about 85% of them found once; the top ten carry 7.5% to 9%.

The receptor comes from a woman of 80 years or more with acute or convalescent COVID-19. The rearrangement joins TRBV14 to TRBJ2-1, with 11 positions matching TRBD2. Input material: peripheral blood. The CDR3 loop is CASSQQHGTSGYNEQFF. The CDR3 DNA follows: TGTGCCAGCAGCCAACAACACGGGACTAGCGGCTACAATGAGCAGTTCTTC.